The 22 T cell receptor beta chains in this list originate from one sample, sequenced in a study of shared clonotypes between healthy human individuals (dated by TCRdb to about 2020). The library was produced with the immunoSEQ multiplex PCR assay. Imported from immuneACCESS, the table was reduced by TCRdb to in-frame sequences with V and J called. These copies leave out some clones; in studies compared against another copy, an unresolved V gene accounts for under half, and the cause of the remainder is not known. The table for this sample lists about 580,000 clones; roughly 98% of them were counted only once. The ten top clones hold 0.3% to 0.35% of the sample. CD8 naive samples consisted of CD45RO-negative cells that were positively selected for CCR7, yielding a CD45RA+CCR7+ population without TemRA cells. The sequencing sample was made of naive CD8+ T cells sorted from blood. The intended sense of this specimen's cell subset or site label: CD45RA+CCR7+. These receptors came from a young man in good health.

The chain has TRBV29-1 and TRBJ1-1, with a weak D call TRBD1 (6 bases). Germline V CDR1 and CDR2: SQVTM, ANQGSEA. This CDR3 spans 12 amino acids. Trimming left V 7 bases short and J 0 bases short, with 9 bases between. CDR3 nucleotides: TGCAGCGATACAGGGTTGAACACTGAAGCTTTCTTT. Translating gives CSDTGLNTEAFF. The whole variable domain, remainder taken from reference TRBV29-1 and TRBJ1-1, is SAVISQKPSRDICQRGTSLTIQCQVDSQVTMMFWYRQQPGQSLTLIATANQGSEATYESGFVIDKFPISRPNLTFSTLTVSNMSPEDSSIYLCSDTGLNTEAFFGQGTRLTVV.

The V gene is TRBV10-2, the J gene TRBJ2-7; D is possibly TRBD1 or TRBD2 (6 bases each). V lost 2 bases and J lost 3, with 11 bases in between. Germline CDR1 reads WSHSY; CDR2 reads SAAADI. The CDR3 loop spans 14 amino acids. The CDR3 loop is CASSEPGDIYEQYF. The CDR3 coding sequence is TGCGCCAGCAGTGAGCCGGGGGACATCTACGAGCAGTACTTC.

The chain combines TRBV4-1 with TRBJ1-4; TRBD1 might be the D (5 bases). Trimming took 5 bases from V and 4 from J, leaving 14 bases between them. The CDR3 totals 15 residues. CDR1 is MGHRA, CDR2 YSYEKL, per germline. Written as DNA, the CDR3 is TGCGCCAGCAGCTCTCGGGACGGACTTAATGAAAAACTGTTTTTT. Amino acids: CASSSRDGLNEKLFF.

This chain joins TRBV4-1 and TRBJ2-1, with 11 bases fitting TRBD2. The V and J ends lost 1 base and 5 bases, in that order; junction bases with no gene match: 10. The CDR3 length is 18 residues. The V gene's germline CDR1 is MGHRA and CDR2 YSYEKL. The CDR3 region is CASSQAGTSGVTNNEQFF. The CDR3 bases are TGCGCCAGCAGCCAAGCCGGGACTAGCGGAGTAACAAACAATGAGCAGTTCTTC.

On this clone itself: Distinct nucleotide sequences in the sample also encode this CDR3. Written as DNA, the CDR3 is TGTGCCAGCAGCGTGGTAGCGGGGTACAATGAGCAGTTCTTC. Translated, it gives CASSVVAGYNEQFF. The V and J genes are TRBV9 and TRBJ2-1, with TRBD2 matching 8 bases. This CDR3 spans 14 amino acids. Trimming removed 2 bases from V and 4 bases from J; junction bases left unmatched: 2. CDR1 is SGDLS, CDR2 YYNGEE, per germline.

Note on this clone: Mismatch with germline at one junction end may stem from a read error. CDR3 region: CASSFTESRGRKFF. In DNA, the CDR3 is TGTGCCAGCAGTTTTACCGAAAGCAGGGGGCGGAAATTTTTT. This sequence joins TRBV27 and TRBJ1-5; 8 bases agree with TRBD1. Germline V gene sequence: CDR1 MNHEY, CDR2 SMNVEV (reference sequence). The CDR3 runs to 14 residues.

This clone has just one count. The chain is built from TRBV7-8 and TRBJ1-5; TRBD1 is a possible D gene (5 bases). The V end lost 4 bases, the J end lost 6 bases, and 10 bases lay between the germline ends. CDR3 length: 13 amino acids. Germline CDR1 and CDR2: SGHVS and FQNEAQ. CDR3 amino acids: CASSSDSLQPQHF. CDR3 bases: TGTGCCAGCAGCTCCGACAGCCTTCAGCCCCAGCATTTT.

The gene calls are TRBV4-1 and TRBJ2-3; D is ambiguous. CDR1 is MGHRA, CDR2 YSYEKL, per germline. The CDR3 has 15 residues. Trimming removed 0 bases from V and 3 bases from J, with 10 bases in between. Written as DNA, the CDR3 is TGCGCCAGCAGCCAAGAAGGGATCGGGACAGATACGCAGTATTTT. Its protein product is CASSQEGIGTDTQYF.

Note on this clone: In the same sample, other DNA sequences code for this CDR3. The rearrangement joins TRBV6-5 to TRBJ2-7, with TRBD1 as a possible D gene (6 bases). The CDR3 is 14 residues long. V lost 6 bases to trimming and J lost 3 bases, with 15 bases between them. Per the germline V gene, CDR1 is MNHEY and CDR2 is SVGAGI. As DNA, the CDR3 is TGTGCCAGCAGCTACAGGGACGGATACTACGAGCAGTACTTC. This codes for CASSYRDGYYEQYF.

This chain joins TRBV27 and TRBJ2-2; D is uncertain. Germline V CDR1 and CDR2: MNHEY, SMNVEV (reference sequence). This CDR3 region has 16 residues. Trimming cost V 3 bases and J 4 bases, with 15 bases left between them. The CDR3 loop is CASSFGQAIGTGELFF. The CDR3 coding sequence is TGTGCCAGCAGTTTTGGGCAGGCCATAGGCACCGGGGAGCTGTTTTTT.

The chain combines TRBV12-5 with TRBJ1-2; maybe TRBD1 (6 bases). CDR3 size: 18 residues. V lost 3 bases, J lost 5 bases, and 25 bases lay in between. CDR1 and CDR2 from the germline V gene are LGHNT and FRNRAP. CDR3 residues: CASGFMTGGRPWVYGYTF. The CDR3, as DNA: TGTGCTAGTGGTTTTATGACTGGGGGGCGGCCGTGGGTTTATGGCTACACCTTC.

The chain recombines TRBV4-1 with TRBJ2-1; D possibly corresponds to TRBD1 (5 bases). This CDR3 has 16 amino acids. Germline V CDR1 and CDR2: MGHRA, YSYEKL. Between the trimmed V and J ends, which lost 5 bases and 1 base, there was a span of 15 bases. This chain's CDR3 is CASSSNIRASYNEQFF. CDR3 sequence (DNA): TGCGCCAGCAGCTCGAACATCAGGGCATCCTACAATGAGCAGTTCTTC.

This clone was seen once. J is TRBJ1-2 and V is TRBV27; D is unclear. With 6 bases removed from V and 0 bases from J, the gap between germline ends came to 8 bases. Looked up from germline, CDR1 is MNHEY and CDR2 is SMNVEV (reference sequence). The CDR3 sequence is 13 residues long. CDR3 coding DNA: TGTGCCAGCAGCGAAGCGGCTAACTATGGCTACACCTTC. Translating it yields CASSEAANYGYTF.

The V gene is TRBV18, the J gene TRBJ2-3, with 9 bases matching TRBD1. CDR1 KGHSH and CDR2 LQKENI come from the germline V gene. The CDR3 spans 18 residues. J was trimmed by 2 bases and V by 1 base; bases with no gene match: 10. The CDR3 DNA reads TGTGCCAGCTCACCACAGGACAGGGGTATCGGGGCCACAGATACGCAGTATTTT. Protein: CASSPQDRGIGATDTQYF.

The CDR3 DNA reads as TGTGCCAGCAGCTTAGGTCGAACGGGGCGCACAGATACGCAGTATTTT. Protein product: CASSLGRTGRTDTQYF. The chain carries TRBV11-2 and TRBJ2-3; D possibly matches TRBD1 or TRBD2 (5 bases each). With 1 base removed from V and 1 base from J, the gap between germline ends came to 12 bases. The CDR3 covers 16 residues. Germline V lookup: CDR1 SGHAT, CDR2 FQNNGV. Variable domain in full (rest from reference TRBV11-2 and TRBJ2-3): EAGVAQSPRYKIIEKRQSVAFWCNPISGHATLYWYQQILGQGPKLLIQFQNNGVVDDSQLPKDRFSAERLKGVDSTLKIQPAKLEDSAVYLCASSLGRTGRTDTQYFGPGTRLTVL.

The rearrangement uses TRBV2 and TRBJ1-5, with unresolved D. The V end lost 3 bases, the J end lost 4 bases, and 10 bases lay between the germline ends. The CDR3 extends over 14 amino acids. CDR1 SNHLY and CDR2 FYNNEI come from the germline V gene. DNA of the CDR3: TGTGCCAGCAGTGAGGCTGGCCGAAATCAGCCCCAGCATTTT. As protein: CASSEAGRNQPQHF.

V and J are TRBV4-2 and TRBJ2-2; 8 bases align to TRBD1. The germline V gene encodes CDR1 LGHNA and CDR2 YNFKEQ. The CDR3 covers 17 residues. Germline trimming cut 0 bases from V and 2 bases from J; bases unmatched to any gene: 5. CDR3 loop: CASSQDRAGGNTGELFF. DNA for the CDR3: TGTGCCAGCAGCCAAGATCGGGCAGGGGGCAACACCGGGGAGCTGTTTTTT.

The chain combines TRBV27 with TRBJ2-5; D possibly matches TRBD1 or TRBD2 (5 bases each). This CDR3 has 13 residues. V was trimmed by 3 bases and J by 5 bases, leaving 10 bases between them. Germline assignment: CDR1 MNHEY and CDR2 SMNVEV (reference sequence). In DNA, the CDR3 is TGTGCCAGCAGTTTCGAGGGACCCGAGACCCAGTACTTC. Translated: CASSFEGPETQYF.

The V and J genes are TRBV2 and TRBJ2-5; D is ambiguous. Trimming pared 0 bases from V and 1 base from J, leaving 12 bases between. Germline-derived CDR1 and CDR2 are SNHLY and FYNNEI. This CDR3 has 16 amino acids. The CDR3 DNA follows: TGTGCCAGCAGTGAAGCGCGTGCTACCCTCCAAGAGACCCAGTACTTC. Translation gives CASSEARATLQETQYF.

CDR3 sequence: CASSLQDQETQYF. The CDR3 nucleotides read TGTGCCAGCAGTTTGCAGGACCAAGAGACCCAGTACTTC. The rearrangement uses TRBV27 and TRBJ2-5, with D hard to call. CDR1 and CDR2 (germline): MNHEY, SMNVEV (reference sequence). This CDR3 has 13 residues. Trimming left V 3 bases short and J 0 bases short, with 5 bases between.

This clone was seen a single time. The chain combines TRBV7-2 with TRBJ1-4; D gene uncertain. V was shortened by 5 bases and J by 7 bases, with 8 bases between the two germline ends. The length of the CDR3 is 12 residues. CDR1 is SGHTA and CDR2 is FQGNSA in the germline V gene. The CDR3 spells CASSEEGEKLFF. The CDR3 DNA reads TGTGCCAGCAGCGAAGAAGGTGAAAAACTGTTTTTT.

As to this clone: At the DNA level, this CDR3 is encoded by other sequences in the same sample as well. The V gene is TRBV29-1, the J gene TRBJ2-3; D is unresolved. Trimming took 1 base from V and 6 from J, leaving 5 bases between them. CDR1 is SQVTM, CDR2 ANQGSEA, per germline. This CDR3 contains 11 residues. The CDR3 bases are TGCAGCGTTGAAGGGCGGGATACGCAGTATTTT. Its protein product is CSVEGRDTQYF.